These T cell receptor beta chains were read from a single sample in a study of response to subunit inactivated influenza vaccine. Via MiXCR, TCRdb re-called the RT-PCR reads, giving one row per CDR3 protein. The sample includes about 500,000 distinct CDR3 sequences, about 7.2% seen only once; the top ten take around 13%. The source material was PBMCs from blood, sampled around 2 years after vaccination. These receptors were taken from a man aged 45 to 75 who received an inactivated influenza vaccine. The CDR3 runs from the conserved cysteine through the conserved F or W. D genes are given only for firm matches. Size values are once, few and many counts, or a class for expanded clones, and some rows have none.

TRBJ1-2,TRBV20-1,many,TRBD1,TGCAGTGCTACGAAGCTTGACAGGGGGCTGTTCTTTAACTATGGCTACACCTTC,CSATKLDRGLFFNYGYTF
TRBJ2-2,TRBV24-1,many,-,TGTGCCACCAGTCTGAACACCGGGGAGCTGTTTTTT,CATSLNTGELFF
TRBJ2-5,TRBV3-1,many,-,TGTGCCAGCAGCCAAGGCGAGGACCAAGGGACCCAGTACTTC,CASSQGEDQGTQYF
TRBJ2-2,TRBV5-5,few,-,TGTGCCAGCAGCTTGACCGGGACTCGATCTGTCGGGGAGCTGTTTTTT,CASSLTGTRSVGELFF
TRBJ1-1,TRBV20-1,-,-,TGCAGTGCTAGTACGCGACGGCTGAACACTGAAGCTTTCTTT,CSASTRRLNTEAFF
TRBJ2-3,TRBV28,-,TRBD2,TGTGCCAGCAGCCGAGGGGGGCTAGCGGGAGGCACAGATACGCAGTATTTT,CASSRGGLAGGTDTQYF
TRBJ2-1,TRBV4-1,-,-,TGCGCCAGCAGCCAAGGACAGCGAAGATTCCCCTACAATGAGCAGTTCTTC,CASSQGQRRFPYNEQFF
TRBJ2-3,TRBV12-3/TRBV12-4,few,TRBD2,TGTGCCAGCAGTCCCCGACTAGCGGGCACAGATACGCAGTATTTT,CASSPRLAGTDTQYF
TRBJ2-7,TRBV7-2,few,-,TGTGCCAGCAGCTTAGCTAGGAGACGGCAGGGGCTACACGAGCAGTACTTC,CASSLARRRQGLHEQYF
TRBJ2-5,TRBV5-1,many,TRBD2,TGCGCCAGCAGTCCAGCGGGAGGTTCAGAGACCCAGTACTTC,CASSPAGGSETQYF
TRBJ1-5,TRBV24-1,many,TRBD1,TGTGCCACCAGTGGTGGGGACAGGGCTTTCAATCAGCCCCAGCATTTT,CATSGGDRAFNQPQHF
TRBJ2-2,TRBV6-2/TRBV6-3,few,-,TGTGCCAGCAGTCGGGACACAGTAACGACGAACACCGGGGAGCTGTTTTTT,CASSRDTVTTNTGELFF
TRBJ2-1,TRBV29-1,-,TRBD2,TGCAGCGCTGTGGGGACTAACCAATACAATGAGCAGTTCTTC,CSAVGTNQYNEQFF
TRBJ2-1,TRBV29-1,few,TRBD2,TGCAGCGTTGTCCTGGGACTAGCGAGGGATGAGCAGTTCTTC,CSVVLGLARDEQFF
TRBJ2-3,TRBV28,-,-,TGTGCCAGCAGTCCCGAGCAGTCCCTGAAAGATACGCAGTATTTT,CASSPEQSLKDTQYF
TRBJ2-7,TRBV3-1,-,-,TGTGCCAGCAGCGGGACGCAGGCGGAGCAGTACTTC,CASSGTQAEQYF
TRBJ2-7,TRBV7-2,few,TRBD2,TGTGCCAGCAGACGCCCAGGTAGCGGGAGTTACGAGCAGTACTTC,CASRRPGSGSYEQYF
TRBJ2-3,TRBV6-1,many,-,TGTGCCAGCAGGGAAAGACAGGGACTTCTCACTAGCACAGATACGCAGTATTTT,CASRERQGLLTSTDTQYF
TRBJ2-5,TRBV4-2,-,TRBD2,TGTGCCAGCAGCCAAGATGGACTAGCGGGAGTAAAGACCCAGTACTTC,CASSQDGLAGVKTQYF
TRBJ1-1,TRBV29-1,few,-,TGCAGCACCTCGGCCGGGGGGTTCACTGAAGCTTTCTTT,CSTSAGGFTEAFF
TRBJ2-1,TRBV20-1,many,-,TGCAGTGCCACCCCCGGCAATGAGCAGTTCTTC,CSATPGNEQFF
TRBJ1-5,TRBV6-1,-,TRBD1,TGTGCCAGCAGGACAGGGAACGATCAGCCCCAGCATTTT,CASRTGNDQPQHF
TRBJ2-1,TRBV27,-,-,TGTGCCAGCAGTTGGACAGTAGGTGAGCAGTTCTTC,CASSWTVGEQFF
TRBJ2-1,TRBV20-1,few,-,TGCAGTGCTAGAGATAGACCCCGCCAGCGGAGCTCCTACAATGAGCAGTTCTTC,CSARDRPRQRSSYNEQFF
TRBJ1-2,TRBV4-3,many,TRBD1,TGCGCCAGCAGCCGGATAAGGGGGCAGGGTAACTATGGCTACACCTTC,CASSRIRGQGNYGYTF
TRBJ2-1,TRBV11-2,many,TRBD2,TGTGCCAGCAGCTTAGATATAACTAGCGGAGTCCTTTCCTACAATGAGCAGTTCTTC,CASSLDITSGVLSYNEQFF
TRBJ1-1,TRBV6-1,many,TRBD1,TGTGCCAGCAGTGAGACAGGGCTGAACACTGAAGCTTTCTTT,CASSETGLNTEAFF
TRBJ2-3,TRBV9,-,TRBD2,TGTGCCAGCACGGAGGGGAGCGGGAGGCTGAGCACAGATACGCAGTATTTT,CASTEGSGRLSTDTQYF